These T cell receptor beta chains were read from a single sample in a study of human T cells and chemical hapten exposure. TCRdb fed the RACE reads into MiXCR, producing one record per CDR3 protein. The repertoire has 240,000 or so distinct CDR3 sequences, 7.5% to 10% of them found once; the top ten carry about 2.5%. The sample here was whole blood, taken in connection with sensitization to the hapten diphenylcyclopropenone (DPC). All receptors come from a woman aged 40 to 50 with alopecia areata. Some clones in this sample may be carry-over from other donors' samples. CDR3s include the opening cysteine and the closing phenylalanine or tryptophan. The order of the fields is D gene, clone size, J gene, V gene, CDR3 protein. The D gene is left open where the match is weak. Clone size is shown for a subset of rows, as once, few, many or a class of expanded clone.

NA few TRBJ2-5 TRBV12-3/TRBV12-4 CASRRGTTVRETQYF
TRBD1 few TRBJ2-5 TRBV6-2/TRBV6-3 CASSTGGLEETQYF
TRBD2 NA TRBJ2-1 TRBV2 CASSGSGRAPEQFF
NA few TRBJ2-7 TRBV15 CATSRDPNGAYEQYF
NA few TRBJ2-2 TRBV28 CASNWFTNTGELFF
TRBD2 once TRBJ2-3 TRBV20-1 CSASPAGGLDTQYF
NA few TRBJ2-1 TRBV28 CASTPPGTSNEQFF
NA NA TRBJ2-6 TRBV7-9 CASSSGTTSGANVLTF
NA NA TRBJ1-6 TRBV4-3 CASSRAGGGFLPLHF
TRBD1 many TRBJ2-1 TRBV5-1 CASSRTGHNEQFF
TRBD1 many TRBJ2-5 TRBV7-3 CASSADRETQYF
TRBD1 many TRBJ1-1 TRBV4-2 CASSHEQGEAFF
NA NA TRBJ2-3 TRBV12-3/TRBV12-4 CASSSSGVPTQYF
TRBD1 few TRBJ2-5 TRBV10-3 CATRDREETQYF
NA few TRBJ1-4 TRBV2 CASSEVPWEKLFF
TRBD1 few TRBJ2-4 TRBV29-1 CSVRPGQGRNIQYF
NA many TRBJ2-3 TRBV30 CAWSWGDTQYF
NA few TRBJ2-5 TRBV6-2/TRBV6-3 CASRTQETQYF
NA many TRBJ2-7 TRBV4-3 CASSQDETARSYEQYF
NA few TRBJ2-1 TRBV20-1 CSARRGTGNEQFF
TRBD1 many TRBJ2-3 TRBV27 CASRQLGQGGTDTQYF
NA NA TRBJ1-4 TRBV3-1 CASSLSWVATNEKLFF
NA NA TRBJ2-7 TRBV5-4 CASSSPGEQYF
TRBD2 few TRBJ2-3 TRBV7-3 CASSLSSGAATDTQYF
NA many TRBJ1-5 TRBV28 CASSFSGREPQHF
TRBD2 few TRBJ2-3 TRBV4-1 CASSQGTSGFTQYF
NA NA TRBJ2-3 TRBV30 CAWSVTDTQYF
NA many TRBJ2-7 TRBV12-3/TRBV12-4 CASSRRYEQYF
TRBD2 few TRBJ2-2 TRBV6-5 CASSYSIPWGRVRTGELFF
NA NA TRBJ1-2 TRBV20-1 CSARDVVNYGYTF
NA NA TRBJ2-3 TRBV7-2 CASSHGNIISADTQYF
NA few TRBJ2-5 TRBV12-3/TRBV12-4 CASSFDREETQYF
NA few TRBJ1-2 TRBV25-1 CASSEQDNYGYTF
TRBD1 many TRBJ1-3 TRBV25-1 CASSEFNRDSSGNTIYF
TRBD2 NA TRBJ2-3 TRBV10-3 CASLSGSTDTQYF
TRBD2 NA TRBJ2-3 TRBV5-1 CASSLGLAASTDTQYF
TRBD2 NA TRBJ2-2 TRBV6-5 CASTSRGGTGTGELFF
NA many TRBJ1-5 TRBV10-3 CAISESEGPLSPQHF
NA few TRBJ2-1 TRBV9 CASSVTGYNEQFF
NA NA TRBJ2-3 TRBV28 CASSPVGAGPDTQYF
TRBD1 NA TRBJ1-4 TRBV29-1 CSVDEGAREKLFF
TRBD1 NA TRBJ2-7 TRBV5-8 CASSPRLDRAYEQYF
NA few TRBJ1-4 TRBV28 CASSLGGLMKEKLFF
TRBD1 few TRBJ2-1 TRBV12-3/TRBV12-4 CATQGGSYNEQFF
TRBD2 few TRBJ2-3 TRBV5-5 CASSVQGSGRVGDTQYF
NA NA TRBJ2-1 TRBV11-3 CASSLVTKTDEQFF
NA many TRBJ2-4 TRBV27 CASSFASSAKNIQYF
NA few TRBJ1-2 TRBV7-2 CVSSLIAGNYGYTF
NA NA TRBJ1-5 TRBV3-1 CASSQLDGTQHF
NA NA TRBJ2-5 TRBV5-1 CASSPDNQETQYF
TRBD2 NA TRBJ2-1 TRBV29-1 CSVWTSGSHEQFF